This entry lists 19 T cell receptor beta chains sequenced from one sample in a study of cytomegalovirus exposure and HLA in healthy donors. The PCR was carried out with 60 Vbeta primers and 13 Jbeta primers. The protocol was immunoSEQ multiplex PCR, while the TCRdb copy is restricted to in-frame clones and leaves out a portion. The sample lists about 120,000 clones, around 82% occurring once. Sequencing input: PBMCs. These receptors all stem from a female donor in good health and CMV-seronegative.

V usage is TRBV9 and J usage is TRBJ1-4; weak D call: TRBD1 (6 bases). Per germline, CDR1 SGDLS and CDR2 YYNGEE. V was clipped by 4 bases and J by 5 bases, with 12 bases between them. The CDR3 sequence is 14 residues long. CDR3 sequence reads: CASSPGTFNEKLFF. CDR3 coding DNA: TGTGCCAGCAGCCCAGGGACATTCAATGAAAAACTGTTTTTT.

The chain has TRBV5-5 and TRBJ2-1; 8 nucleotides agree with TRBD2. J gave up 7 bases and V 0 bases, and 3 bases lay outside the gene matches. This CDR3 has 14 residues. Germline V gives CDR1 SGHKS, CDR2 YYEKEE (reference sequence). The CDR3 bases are TGTGCCAGCAGCTTGGCCGGGGGGGCGAATGAGCAGTTCTTC. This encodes CASSLAGGANEQFF.

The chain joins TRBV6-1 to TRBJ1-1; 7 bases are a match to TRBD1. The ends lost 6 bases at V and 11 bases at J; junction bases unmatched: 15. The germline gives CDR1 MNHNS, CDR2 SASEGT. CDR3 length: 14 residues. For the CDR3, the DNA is TGTGCCAGCAGCGCGCCCGGGACAGAATATGCGGCTTTCTTT. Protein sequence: CASSAPGTEYAAFF.

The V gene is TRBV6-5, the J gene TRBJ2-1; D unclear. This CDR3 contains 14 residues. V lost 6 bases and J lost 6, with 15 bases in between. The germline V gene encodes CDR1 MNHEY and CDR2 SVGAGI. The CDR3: CASSPPPGSNEQFF. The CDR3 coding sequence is TGTGCCAGCAGCCCCCCCCCTGGCAGCAATGAGCAGTTCTTC.

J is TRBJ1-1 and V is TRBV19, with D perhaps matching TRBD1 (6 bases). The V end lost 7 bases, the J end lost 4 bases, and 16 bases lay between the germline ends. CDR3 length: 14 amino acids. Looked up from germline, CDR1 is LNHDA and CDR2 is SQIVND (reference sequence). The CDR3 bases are TGTGCCAGTACCATCGACAGGTGGAGCACTGAAGCTTTCTTT. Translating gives CASTIDRWSTEAFF.

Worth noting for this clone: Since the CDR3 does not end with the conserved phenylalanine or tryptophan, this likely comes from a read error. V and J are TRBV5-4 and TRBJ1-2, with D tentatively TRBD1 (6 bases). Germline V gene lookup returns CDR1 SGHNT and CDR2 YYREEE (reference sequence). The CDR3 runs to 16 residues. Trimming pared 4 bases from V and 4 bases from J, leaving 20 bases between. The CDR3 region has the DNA TGTGCCAGCAGCCCGCCGATGGACAGAAACTTCTATGGCTACACCCTC. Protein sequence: CASSPPMDRNFYGYTL.

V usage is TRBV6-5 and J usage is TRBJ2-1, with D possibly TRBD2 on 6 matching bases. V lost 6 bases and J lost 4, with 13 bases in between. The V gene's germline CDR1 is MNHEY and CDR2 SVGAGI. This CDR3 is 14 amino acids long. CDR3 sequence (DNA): TGTGCCAGCAGGGACTACCAAGTTTACAATGAGCAGTTCTTC. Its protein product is CASRDYQVYNEQFF.

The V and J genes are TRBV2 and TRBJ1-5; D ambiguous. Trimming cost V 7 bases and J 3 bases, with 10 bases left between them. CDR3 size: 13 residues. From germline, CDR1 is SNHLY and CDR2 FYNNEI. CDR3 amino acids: CASTPQYNQPQHF. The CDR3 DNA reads TGTGCCAGCACCCCACAGTACAATCAGCCCCAGCATTTT. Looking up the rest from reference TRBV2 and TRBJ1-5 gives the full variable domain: EPEVTQTPSHQVTQMGQEVILRCVPISNHLYFYWYRQILGQKVEFLVSFYNNEISEKSEIFDDQFSVERPDGSNFTLKIRSTKLEDSAMYFCASTPQYNQPQHFGDGTRLSIL.

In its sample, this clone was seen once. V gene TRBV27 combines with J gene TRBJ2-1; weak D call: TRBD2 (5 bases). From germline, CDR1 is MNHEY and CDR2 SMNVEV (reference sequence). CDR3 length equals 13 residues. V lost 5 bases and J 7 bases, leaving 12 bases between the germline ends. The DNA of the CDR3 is TGTGCCAGCAGTGCCCGGGATGCGAATGAGCAGTTCTTC. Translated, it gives CASSARDANEQFF.

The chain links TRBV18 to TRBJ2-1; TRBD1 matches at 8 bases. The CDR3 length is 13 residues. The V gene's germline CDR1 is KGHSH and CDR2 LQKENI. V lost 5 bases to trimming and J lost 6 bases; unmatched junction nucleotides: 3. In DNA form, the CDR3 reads TGTGCCAGCTCAGATACAGGGGGCAATGAGCAGTTCTTC. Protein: CASSDTGGNEQFF.

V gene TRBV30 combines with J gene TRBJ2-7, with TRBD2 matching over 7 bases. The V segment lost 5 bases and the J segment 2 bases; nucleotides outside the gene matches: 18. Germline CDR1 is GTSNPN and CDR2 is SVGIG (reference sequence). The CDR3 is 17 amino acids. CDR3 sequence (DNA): TGTGCCTGGGGTCCCGATACCAGGACTAGGGCTACCTACGAGCAGTACTTC. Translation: CAWGPDTRTRATYEQYF.

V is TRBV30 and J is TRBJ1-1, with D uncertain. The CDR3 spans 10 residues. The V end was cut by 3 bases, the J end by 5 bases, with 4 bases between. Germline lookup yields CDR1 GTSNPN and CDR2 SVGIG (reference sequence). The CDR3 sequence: CAWSQTEAFF. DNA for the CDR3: TGTGCCTGGAGCCAGACTGAAGCTTTCTTT. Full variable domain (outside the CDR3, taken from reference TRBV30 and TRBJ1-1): SQTIHQWPATLVQPVGSPLSLECTVEGTSNPNLYWYRQAAGRGLQLLFYSVGIGQISSEVPQNLSASRPQDRQFILSSKKLLLSDSGFYLCAWSQTEAFFGQGTRLTVV.

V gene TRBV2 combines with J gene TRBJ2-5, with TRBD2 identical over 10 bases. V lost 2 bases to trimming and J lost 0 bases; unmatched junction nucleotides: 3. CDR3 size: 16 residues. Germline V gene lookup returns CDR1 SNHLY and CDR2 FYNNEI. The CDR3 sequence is CASSENSGRYQETQYF. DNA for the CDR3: TGTGCCAGCAGTGAAAATAGCGGGAGGTACCAAGAGACCCAGTACTTC.

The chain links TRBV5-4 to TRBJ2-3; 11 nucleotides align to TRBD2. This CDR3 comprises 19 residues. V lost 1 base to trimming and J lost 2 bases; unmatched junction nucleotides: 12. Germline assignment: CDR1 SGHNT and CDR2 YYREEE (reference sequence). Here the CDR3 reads CASSLIGSGRVEDTDTQYF. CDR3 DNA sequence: TGTGCCAGCAGCTTGATTGGTAGCGGGAGGGTTGAGGACACAGATACGCAGTATTTT.

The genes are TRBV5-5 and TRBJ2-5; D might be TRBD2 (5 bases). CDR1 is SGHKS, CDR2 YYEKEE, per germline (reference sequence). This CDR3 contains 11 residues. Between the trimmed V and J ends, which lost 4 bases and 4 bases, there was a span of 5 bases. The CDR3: CASSTRETQYF. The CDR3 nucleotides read TGTGCCAGCAGCACTAGAGAGACCCAGTACTTC.

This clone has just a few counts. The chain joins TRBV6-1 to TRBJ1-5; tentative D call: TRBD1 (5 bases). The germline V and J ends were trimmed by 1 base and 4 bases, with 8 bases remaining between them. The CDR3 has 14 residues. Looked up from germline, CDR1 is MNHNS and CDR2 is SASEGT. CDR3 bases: TGTGCCAGCAGTGAAGAAGGGGTTAATCAGCCCCAGCATTTT. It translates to CASSEEGVNQPQHF.

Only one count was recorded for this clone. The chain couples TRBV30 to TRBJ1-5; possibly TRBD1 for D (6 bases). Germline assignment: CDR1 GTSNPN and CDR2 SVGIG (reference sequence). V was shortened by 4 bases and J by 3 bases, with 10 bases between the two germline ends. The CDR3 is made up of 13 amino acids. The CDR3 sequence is CAWNRDNNQPQHF. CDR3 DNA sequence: TGTGCCTGGAATCGGGACAACAATCAGCCCCAGCATTTT.

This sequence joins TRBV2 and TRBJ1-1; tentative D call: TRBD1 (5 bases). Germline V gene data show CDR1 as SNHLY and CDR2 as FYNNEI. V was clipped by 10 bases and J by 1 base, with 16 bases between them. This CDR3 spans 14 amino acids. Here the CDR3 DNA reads TGTGCCACTCAACCGACAGTTCAGAACACTGAAGCTTTCTTT. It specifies CATQPTVQNTEAFF.

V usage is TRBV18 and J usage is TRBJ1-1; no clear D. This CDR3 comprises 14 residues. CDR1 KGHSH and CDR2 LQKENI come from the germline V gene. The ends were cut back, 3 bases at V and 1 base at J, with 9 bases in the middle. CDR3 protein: CASSPSARNTEAFF. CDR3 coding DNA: TGTGCCAGCTCACCGTCCGCGAGGAACACTGAAGCTTTCTTT.